The source of this TCR beta chain is a study of blood T cell repertoires in COVID-19. TCRdb's copy holds only in-frame clones and misses some; the assay was immunoSEQ multiplex PCR. The profile shows over 200,000 clones, 90% to 95% of them singletons. Individuals aged roughly 18 to 95 years were recruited from 24 US areas. The CDR3 totals 17 residues. V was pared by 1 base and J by 0 bases, with 7 bases of the junction left unmatched. CDR1 is SGHTS and CDR2 is YDEGEE in the germline V gene. Sample: PBMCs or T cells enriched from blood (not recorded which). The chain uses TRBV5-8 and TRBJ1-5, with TRBD1 matching over 7 bases. The receptor comes from a human donor in a cohort exposed to, infected with or recovered from COVID-19 (not recorded which). The donor label of this sample is uncertain. CDR3 residues: CASSLTDRWYSNQPQHF. Written as DNA, the CDR3 is TGTGCCAGCAGCTTGACGGACAGGTGGTATAGCAATCAGCCCCAGCATTTT.